The 26 T cell receptor beta chains below come from one sample, sequenced in a study of beta chain features in type 1 diabetes. Sequenced material consisted of expressed TCRB transcripts (all of the isolated RNA was reverse transcribed). Assay used: immunoSEQ multiplex PCR; TCRdb lists only in-frame clones, some missing. The sample carries a few hundred thousand clones, around 26% recorded once. The specimen sequenced was central memory CD4+ T cells from blood. These TCRs come from a man aged 25-45 years in good health.

The table lists this clone with a few counts. V is TRBV5-6 and J is TRBJ2-7; D is possibly TRBD1 or TRBD2 (5 bases each). With 2 bases removed from V and 3 bases from J, the gap between germline ends came to 18 bases. The CDR3 consists of 16 residues. The V gene's germline CDR1 is SGHDT and CDR2 YYEEEE. This CDR3 is CASSFGIGQADYEQYF. The CDR3 DNA sequence: TGTGCCAGCAGCTTCGGCATCGGACAAGCGGACTACGAGCAGTACTTC.

This clone turned up a few times. This chain links TRBV11-2 with TRBJ2-3; 8 bases match TRBD2. The germline gives CDR1 SGHAT, CDR2 FQNNGV. This CDR3 is 15 amino acids long. V was clipped by 4 bases and J by 5 bases; unmatched bases: 8. The CDR3 here is CASSSPGTRRDTQYF. The CDR3 DNA follows: TGTGCCAGCAGCTCCCCCGGGACTAGGCGAGATACGCAGTATTTT.

This chain links TRBV27 with TRBJ2-7; TRBD1 is a possible D gene (6 bases). V gave up 5 bases and J gave up 2 bases, with 16 bases separating them. The CDR3 extends over 15 amino acids. CDR1 MNHEY and CDR2 SMNVEV come from the germline V gene (reference sequence). CDR3 residues: CASSTKTGGPYEQYF. The DNA for the CDR3 is TGTGCCAGCAGTACGAAGACAGGAGGTCCCTACGAGCAGTACTTC.

This clone was observed a few times. The rearrangement links TRBV13 to TRBJ1-4; no firm D call. Germline V gene sequence: CDR1 PRHDT, CDR2 FYEKMQ (reference sequence). The CDR3 has 13 residues. V was shortened by 3 bases and J by 8 bases, with 10 bases between the two germline ends. CDR3 nucleotide sequence: TGTGCCAGCAGCTTTGGGCGTAGCGAAAAACTGTTTTTT. It translates to CASSFGRSEKLFF.

Remarks on this clone: This specimen includes other DNA sequences encoding the same CDR3. This chain connects TRBV4-2 to TRBJ2-5; D is tentatively TRBD1 or TRBD2 (6 bases each). The V gene lost 1 base and the J gene lost 3 bases, with 9 bases spanning the gap. From germline, CDR1 is LGHNA and CDR2 YNFKEQ. There are 14 residues in the CDR3. CDR3 residues: CASSQGGAEETQYF. CDR3 sequence (DNA): TGTGCCAGCAGCCAAGGGGGGGCAGAAGAGACCCAGTACTTC.

The chain links TRBV19 to TRBJ2-1; TRBD2 matches at 11 bases. Trimming at V came to 8 bases and at J to 2 bases, leaving 5 bases not matched to a gene. In germline, CDR1 is LNHDA, CDR2 SQIVND (reference sequence). The CDR3 extends over 15 amino acids. The CDR3 DNA sequence: TGTGCCAGTGGGCTAGCGGGAGGAGCCTACAATGAGCAGTTCTTC. This translates into CASGLAGGAYNEQFF.

This clone showed up just a few times. This chain uses TRBV11-2 with TRBJ2-1; 14 positions agree with TRBD2. V dropped 2 bases and J dropped 3; count of bases not matched to a gene: 3. The CDR3 spans 17 residues. The germline V gene encodes CDR1 SGHAT and CDR2 FQNNGV. The CDR3 loop reads CASSLRTSGRFYNEQFF. Written as DNA, the CDR3 is TGTGCCAGCAGCTTAAGGACTAGCGGGAGGTTCTACAATGAGCAGTTCTTC. The whole variable domain, filled in from reference TRBV11-2 and TRBJ2-1, reads EAGVAQSPRYKIIEKRQSVAFWCNPISGHATLYWYQQILGQGPKLLIQFQNNGVVDDSQLPKDRFSAERLKGVDSTLKIQPAKLEDSAVYLCASSLRTSGRFYNEQFFGPGTRLTVL.

The rearrangement uses TRBV6-6 and TRBJ2-3; D ambiguous. Deletions cut 4 bases from V and 5 bases from J, with 10 bases between. This CDR3 comprises 13 residues. CDR1 is MNHNY, CDR2 SVGAGI, per germline (reference sequence). The CDR3 spells CASSSYGEDTQYF. The CDR3 coding sequence is TGTGCCAGCAGTTCCTATGGGGAAGATACGCAGTATTTT.

This clone came up many times. This chain's CDR3 is CARHTRRKGENGYTF. CDR3 nucleotides: TGTGCCCGCCACACCAGAAGGAAGGGGGAGAATGGCTACACCTTC. This sequence joins TRBV30 and TRBJ1-2; perhaps TRBD1 as D (6 bases). The V end was cut by 8 bases, the J end by 6 bases, with 25 bases between. The CDR3 sequence is 15 residues long. Germline loops: CDR1 GTSNPN, CDR2 SVGIG (reference sequence).

Comment on this clone: This may be a read error: a much more frequent sequence differs by one nucleotide. This chain joins TRBV7-2 and TRBJ2-7, with D uncertain. Germline V gene lookup returns CDR1 SGHTA and CDR2 FQGNSA. The CDR3 runs 11 residues. V was shortened by 5 bases and J by 3 bases, with 5 bases between the two germline ends. Here the CDR3 reads CASSQRYEQYF. CDR3 coding DNA: TGTGCCAGCAGCCAACGCTACGAGCAGTACTTC.

This sequence joins TRBV5-4 and TRBJ1-5; 7 nucleotides align to TRBD1. In germline, CDR1 is SGHNT, CDR2 YYREEE (reference sequence). The V and J ends lost 3 bases and 4 bases, in that order; junction bases with no gene match: 4. The CDR3 has 14 amino acids. The CDR3 bases are TGTGCCAGCAGCTCTACAGGGGATAATCAGCCCCAGCATTTT. This translates into CASSSTGDNQPQHF.

A few counts support this clone. The chain links TRBV2 to TRBJ2-5, with 9 bases identical to TRBD1. V lost 9 bases, J lost 1 base, and 6 bases stayed unmatched. In germline, CDR1 is SNHLY, CDR2 FYNNEI. This CDR3 spans 14 amino acids. The CDR3 DNA reads as TGTGCCAGTTCGGAACAGGGGGCCCAAGAGACCCAGTACTTC. It codes for CASSEQGAQETQYF.

This clone was detected a few times. V is TRBV18 and J is TRBJ2-4, with D uncertain. V dropped 2 bases and J dropped 9 bases, with 8 bases sitting between them. In germline, CDR1 is KGHSH, CDR2 LQKENI. This CDR3 is built from 12 residues. CDR3 in amino acids: CASSPATIIQYF. In DNA, the CDR3 is TGTGCCAGCTCACCAGCGACGATCATTCAGTACTTC. The complete variable domain, with remaining parts taken from reference TRBV18 and TRBJ2-4, reads NAGVMQNPRHLVRRRGQEARLRCSPMKGHSHVYWYRQLPEEGLKFMVYLQKENIIDESGMPKERFSAEFPKEGPSILRIQQVVRGDSAAYFCASSPATIIQYFGAGTRLSVL.

The chain couples TRBV7-2 to TRBJ2-5, with 9 bases aligning to TRBD2. The CDR3 covers 16 residues. Germline lookup yields CDR1 SGHTA and CDR2 FQGNSA. V was clipped by 5 bases and J by 7 bases; unmatched bases: 14. The CDR3 loop is CASSPRGSGGRLTQYF. CDR3 nucleotides: TGTGCCAGCAGCCCACGGGGGAGCGGGGGGCGACTGACCCAGTACTTC.

This clone turned up a few times. The rearrangement links TRBV7-9 to TRBJ1-1, with D perhaps TRBD1 (6 bases). V was clipped by 3 bases and J by 8 bases, with 13 bases between them. Germline V gives CDR1 SEHNR, CDR2 FQNEAQ (reference sequence). The CDR3 runs to 13 residues. CDR3 residues: CASSLGGLMEAFF. The CDR3 DNA reads as TGTGCCAGCAGCTTGGGGGGGCTCATGGAAGCTTTCTTT.

With regard to this clone: An end of the junction differs from the germline gene, which may be a read error. This chain links TRBV11-2 with TRBJ2-1; 7 bases fit TRBD2. Germline CDR1 SGHAT, CDR2 FQNNGV. The CDR3 is 16 residues long. CDR3 in amino acids: CASSLSSETAGRNWVF. CDR3 in DNA: TGTGCCAGCAGCTTATCCTCGGAGACAGCCGGGAGGAATTGGGTCTTC. The variable domain in full, with the rest retrieved from reference TRBV11-2 and TRBJ2-1, is EAGVAQSPRYKIIEKRQSVAFWCNPISGHATLYWYQQILGQGPKLLIQFQNNGVVDDSQLPKDRFSAERLKGVDSTLKIQPAKLEDSAVYLCASSLSSETAGRNWVFGPGTRLTVL.

In this sample, this clone turned up a few times. The chain joins TRBV29-1 to TRBJ1-1; TRBD1 is a possible D gene (5 bases). CDR1 and CDR2 (germline): SQVTM, ANQGSEA. This CDR3 is 12 amino acids long. The V end was cut by 8 bases, the J end by 1 base, with 11 bases between. CDR3 sequence reads: CSIPGRNTEAFF. The CDR3 DNA follows: TGCAGCATCCCAGGGCGGAACACTGAAGCTTTCTTT.

This clone has just a few counts. The chain has TRBV4-3 and TRBJ2-1; D ambiguous. The CDR3 covers 16 residues. V lost 0 bases and J 0 bases, leaving 9 bases between the germline ends. Germline lookup yields CDR1 LGHNA and CDR2 YSLEER. The CDR3 coding sequence is TGCGCCAGCAGCCAAGACAATCTTATCTCCTACAATGAGCAGTTCTTC. It is translated as CASSQDNLISYNEQFF.

The chain combines TRBV6-1 with TRBJ1-3; possible D gene TRBD1, 6 bases. The germline V gene encodes CDR1 MNHNS and CDR2 SASEGT. Trimming pared 3 bases from V and 6 bases from J, leaving 15 bases between. The CDR3 covers 15 residues. The CDR3 DNA reads TGTGCCAGCAGTGAGCAATGGACAGCCGTAAACACCATATATTTT. As protein: CASSEQWTAVNTIYF.

The chain employs TRBV30 and TRBJ2-7; 8 positions match TRBD1. Germline V gene data show CDR1 as GTSNPN and CDR2 as SVGIG (reference sequence). The CDR3 covers 13 residues. V lost 2 bases, J lost 6 bases, and 6 bases stayed unmatched. This chain's CDR3 is CAWSRYRGSEQYF. CDR3 coding DNA: TGTGCCTGGAGTAGGTACAGGGGGTCCGAGCAGTACTTC. Full variable domain (rest looked up from reference TRBV30 and TRBJ2-7): SQTIHQWPATLVQPVGSPLSLECTVEGTSNPNLYWYRQAAGRGLQLLFYSVGIGQISSEVPQNLSASRPQDRQFILSSKKLLLSDSGFYLCAWSRYRGSEQYFGPGTRLTVT.

This rearrangement joins TRBV5-4 to TRBJ2-2, with D maybe TRBD2 (6 bases). CDR1 is SGHNT and CDR2 is YYREEE in the germline V gene (reference sequence). This CDR3 contains 16 residues. The V and J ends lost 5 bases and 4 bases respectively, with 18 bases between them. CDR3 sequence (DNA): TGTGCCAGCAGGGCCGGAGGGGTGTCGGCCACCGGGGAGCTGTTTTTT. Translating it yields CASRAGGVSATGELFF.

This clone was recorded at least ten times. The V gene is TRBV4-3, the J gene TRBJ2-1; D is unclear. This CDR3 comprises 13 residues. Deletions cut 4 bases from V and 5 bases from J, with 9 bases between. In germline, CDR1 is LGHNA, CDR2 YSLEER. CDR3 DNA: TGCGCCAGCAGCCGCCTTGAGGACAATGAGCAGTTCTTC. This gives the protein CASSRLEDNEQFF.

V and J are TRBV15 and TRBJ2-7, with 10 bases matching TRBD1. CDR3 size: 15 residues. The germline V gene has CDR1 LNHNV and CDR2 YYDKDF (reference sequence). Germline trimming cut 1 base from V and 6 bases from J; bases unmatched to any gene: 6. The CDR3 coding sequence is TGTGCCACCAGCAGAGGGACAGGGGGAATGGCCGAGCAGTACTTC. As protein: CATSRGTGGMAEQYF. Based on the CDR3 plus reference TRBV15 and TRBJ2-7, the full variable domain is DAMVIQNPRYQVTQFGKPVTLSCSQTLNHNVMYWYQQKSSQAPKLLFHYYDKDFNNEADTPDNFQSRRPNTSFCFLDIRSPGLGDTAMYLCATSRGTGGMAEQYFGPGTRLTVT.

This clone was detected only a few times. The rearrangement links TRBV6-5 to TRBJ2-7, with 9 bases that match TRBD1. CDR3 size: 13 residues. With 5 bases clipped from V and 11 bases from J, the junction kept 10 bases outside the gene matches. CDR1 and CDR2 from the germline V gene are MNHEY and SVGAGI. The CDR3 DNA reads as TGTGCCAGCAGTGACCGGGACAGGGTAGTCAAGTACTTC. Its protein product is CASSDRDRVVKYF.

This clone turned up a few times. The germline gene is not matched at one end of the junction; a read error may be the cause. The CDR3 here is CASSLFYGQGSSEQYF. The CDR3 DNA sequence: TGCGCCAGCAGCTTGTTTTATGGGCAGGGCTCCTCCGAGCAGTACTTC. V usage is TRBV5-1 and J usage is TRBJ2-7; tentatively, D is TRBD1 (5 bases). Per the germline V gene, CDR1 is SGHRS and CDR2 is YFSETQ. This CDR3 spans 16 amino acids. Filled out from reference TRBV5-1 and TRBJ2-7, the complete variable domain reads KAGVTQTPRYLIKTRGQQVTLSCSPISGHRSVSWYQQTPGQGLQFLFEYFSETQRNKGNFPGRFSGRQFSNSRSEMNVSTLELGDSALYLCASSLFYGQGSSEQYFGPGTRLTVT.

This clone was counted a few times. The chain is built from TRBV29-1 and TRBJ2-5; the match to TRBD1 covers 8 bases. Germline CDR1 SQVTM, CDR2 ANQGSEA. Trimming removed 6 bases from V and 3 bases from J; junction bases left unmatched: 3. The CDR3 is made up of 12 amino acids. CDR3 residues: CSVLTGEETQYF. As DNA, the CDR3 is TGCAGCGTCCTGACAGGGGAAGAGACCCAGTACTTC.